These 10 T cell receptor beta chains came from one sample sequenced in a study of cytomegalovirus exposure and HLA in healthy donors. PCR employed 60 Vbeta and 13 Jbeta primers. The data were produced by immunoSEQ multiplex PCR, yet TCRdb's version contains in-frame clones alone and is incomplete. The repertoire holds around 99,000 clones, with about 81% as singletons. The material sequenced was PBMCs. The receptors stem from a man between 25 and 39 years old in good health and CMV-seropositive.

In its sample, this clone was seen a few times. The chain recombines TRBV6-5 with TRBJ2-3, with 8 nucleotides matching TRBD1. The CDR3 has 15 residues. Per the germline V gene, CDR1 is MNHEY and CDR2 is SVGAGI. Trimming at V came to 0 bases and at J to 12 bases, leaving 11 bases not matched to a gene. CDR3 amino acids: CASSYSGTGSNNQYF. Here the CDR3 DNA reads TGTGCCAGCAGTTACTCGGGGACAGGTTCGAATAACCAGTATTTT.

The chain couples TRBV5-1 to TRBJ2-3; D gene ambiguous. The germline CDR1 and CDR2 sequences are SGHRS and YFSETQ. The ends were cut back, 0 bases at V and 1 base at J, with 6 bases in the middle. CDR3 length equals 14 residues. The CDR3 bases are TGCGCCAGCAGCTTGGCCTACCGCACAGATACGCAGTATTTT. It encodes CASSLAYRTDTQYF.

J is TRBJ1-1 and V is TRBV7-8; 7 bases agree with TRBD1. Trimming at V came to 6 bases and at J to 1 base, leaving 8 bases not matched to a gene. CDR3 length: 15 amino acids. Looked up from germline, CDR1 is SGHVS and CDR2 is FQNEAQ. The DNA of the CDR3 is TGTGCCAGCAGGTTGCTGACAGGGACGAACACTGAAGCTTTCTTT. Translation gives CASRLLTGTNTEAFF.

This rearrangement joins TRBV11-2 to TRBJ2-2; the D is unclear. V lost 1 base and J 3 bases, leaving 18 bases between the germline ends. This CDR3 spans 18 amino acids. CDR1 and CDR2 (germline): SGHAT, FQNNGV. The CDR3 is CASSLVPSAETYTGELFF. CDR3 in DNA: TGTGCCAGCAGCTTAGTACCCAGCGCCGAAACGTACACCGGGGAGCTGTTTTTT.

The rearrangement joins TRBV13 to TRBJ2-7; 10 nucleotides line up with TRBD1. The CDR3 contains 15 residues. J was trimmed by 4 bases and V by 5 bases; bases with no gene match: 8. Germline V gene data show CDR1 as PRHDT and CDR2 as FYEKMQ (reference sequence). The CDR3 DNA reads as TGTGCCAGCAGCGCCCCCGGGACAGGGGCTTACGAGCAGTACTTC. Translated: CASSAPGTGAYEQYF.

J is TRBJ1-4 and V is TRBV7-9; 7 positions agree with TRBD1. The germline gives CDR1 SEHNR, CDR2 FQNEAQ (reference sequence). Trimming cost V 5 bases and J 7 bases; bases outside gene matches: 10. This CDR3 has 15 amino acids. DNA for the CDR3: TGTGCCAGCAGCCTAATTGGGCAGGGGGTTGAAAAACTGTTTTTT. Encoded protein: CASSLIGQGVEKLFF.

The chain combines TRBV5-1 with TRBJ2-7; TRBD2 matches 13 bases. With V trimmed by 4 bases and J by 2 bases, 9 bases remained unmatched. CDR1 is SGHRS, CDR2 YFSETQ, per germline. The CDR3 consists of 17 residues. The CDR3 DNA is TGCGCCAGCAGCGCCCGACTAGCGGGGGGCTCCCCCTACGAGCAGTACTTC. It encodes CASSARLAGGSPYEQYF.

The J gene is TRBJ2-5, the V gene TRBV19; possibly TRBD1 for D (5 bases). The end of the DNA fits TRBJ2-7 better, so the J call may be wrong. Germline CDR1 is LNHDA and CDR2 is SQIVND (reference sequence). This CDR3 is built from 14 residues. As DNA, the CDR3 is TGTGCCAGTAGACCTACAGGTACCTTTTACGAGCAGTACTTC. Translation: CASRPTGTFYEQYF.

The chain links TRBV10-3 to TRBJ1-5; TRBD1 agrees at 8 bases. The CDR3 runs to 15 residues. V gave up 10 bases and J gave up 6 bases; unmatched junction bases: 14. Germline V gene sequence: CDR1 ENHRY, CDR2 SYGVKD. Written as DNA, the CDR3 is TGTGCCACCCACCCGGACAGGGTATCAGGTCAGCCCCAGCATTTT. This gives the protein CATHPDRVSGQPQHF.

This chain uses TRBV7-8 with TRBJ2-5, with 7 bases aligning to TRBD2. CDR1 and CDR2 (germline): SGHVS, FQNEAQ. CDR3 length equals 14 residues. Germline trimming cut 5 bases from V and 2 bases from J; bases unmatched to any gene: 5. The CDR3 sequence: CASSRTGGQETQYF. The CDR3 DNA reads as TGTGCCAGCAGCCGTACGGGGGGTCAAGAGACCCAGTACTTC.